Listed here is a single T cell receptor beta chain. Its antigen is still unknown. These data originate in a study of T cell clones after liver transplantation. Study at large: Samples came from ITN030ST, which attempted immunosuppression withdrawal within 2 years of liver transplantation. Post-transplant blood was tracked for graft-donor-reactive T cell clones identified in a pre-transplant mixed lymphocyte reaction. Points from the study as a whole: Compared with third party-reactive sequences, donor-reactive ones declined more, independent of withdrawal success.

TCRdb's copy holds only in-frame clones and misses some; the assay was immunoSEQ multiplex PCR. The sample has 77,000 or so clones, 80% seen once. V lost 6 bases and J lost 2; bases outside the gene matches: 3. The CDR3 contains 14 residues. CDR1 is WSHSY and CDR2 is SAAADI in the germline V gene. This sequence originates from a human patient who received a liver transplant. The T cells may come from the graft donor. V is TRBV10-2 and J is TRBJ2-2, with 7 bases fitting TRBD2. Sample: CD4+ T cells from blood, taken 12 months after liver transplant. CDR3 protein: CASRLAANTGELFF. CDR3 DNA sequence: TGCGCCAGCAGGCTAGCGGCTAACACCGGGGAGCTGTTTTTT.